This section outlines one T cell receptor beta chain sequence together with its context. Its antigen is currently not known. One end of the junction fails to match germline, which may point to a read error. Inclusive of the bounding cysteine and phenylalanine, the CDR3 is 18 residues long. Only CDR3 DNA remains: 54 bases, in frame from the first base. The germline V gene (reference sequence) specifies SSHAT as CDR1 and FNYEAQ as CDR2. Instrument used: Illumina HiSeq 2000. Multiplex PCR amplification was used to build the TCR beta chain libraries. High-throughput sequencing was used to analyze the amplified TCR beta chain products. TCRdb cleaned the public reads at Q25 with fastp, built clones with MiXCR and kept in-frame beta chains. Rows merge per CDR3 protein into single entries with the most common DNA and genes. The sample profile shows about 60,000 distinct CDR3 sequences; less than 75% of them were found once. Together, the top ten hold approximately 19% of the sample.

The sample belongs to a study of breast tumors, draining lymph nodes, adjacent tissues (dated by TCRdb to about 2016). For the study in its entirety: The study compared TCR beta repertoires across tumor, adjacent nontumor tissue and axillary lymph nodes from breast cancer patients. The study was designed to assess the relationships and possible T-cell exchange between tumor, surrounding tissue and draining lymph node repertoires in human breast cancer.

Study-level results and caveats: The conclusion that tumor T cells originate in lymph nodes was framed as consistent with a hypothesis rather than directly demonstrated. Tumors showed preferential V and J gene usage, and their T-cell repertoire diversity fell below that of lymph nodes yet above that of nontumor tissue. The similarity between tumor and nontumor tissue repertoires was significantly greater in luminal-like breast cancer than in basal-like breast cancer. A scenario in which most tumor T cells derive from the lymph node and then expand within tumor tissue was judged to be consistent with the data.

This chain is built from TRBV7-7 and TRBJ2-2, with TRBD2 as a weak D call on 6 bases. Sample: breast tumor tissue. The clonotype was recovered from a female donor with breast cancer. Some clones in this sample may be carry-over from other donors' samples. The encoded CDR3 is CASSLAVNRGANTGELLF. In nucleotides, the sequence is TGTGCTAGCAGCTTAGCGGTGAACAGAGGGGCGAACACCGGGGAGCTGCTTTTT.